The present entry profiles one TCR beta chain with its context. The data were obtained in a study of T cell responses to AZD1222 COVID-19 vaccine. Trimming stripped 0 bases from V and 1 base from J, with 7 bases between. Germline V lookup: CDR1 LNHNV, CDR2 YYDKDF (reference sequence). This CDR3 has 15 residues. TCRdb's copy holds only in-frame clones and misses some; the assay was immunoSEQ multiplex PCR. The table has over 150,000 clones, approximately 90% seen once. V and J are TRBV15 and TRBJ1-5, with D unresolved. The material sequenced was peripheral blood, taken on day 0 of AZD1222 vaccination. The receptor's source is an adult in good health. CDR3 bases: TGTGCCACCAGCAGAGAGGGAGTGAGCAATCAGCCCCAGCATTTT. It yields the protein CATSREGVSNQPQHF.